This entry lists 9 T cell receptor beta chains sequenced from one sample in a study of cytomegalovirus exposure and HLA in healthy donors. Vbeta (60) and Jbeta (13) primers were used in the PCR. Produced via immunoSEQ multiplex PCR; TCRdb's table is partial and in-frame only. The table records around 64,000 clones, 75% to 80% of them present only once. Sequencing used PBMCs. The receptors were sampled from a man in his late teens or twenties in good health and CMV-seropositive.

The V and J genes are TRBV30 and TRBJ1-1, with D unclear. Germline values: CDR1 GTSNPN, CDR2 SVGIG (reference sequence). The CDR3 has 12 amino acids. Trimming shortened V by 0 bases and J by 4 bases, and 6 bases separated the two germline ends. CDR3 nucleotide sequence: TGTGCCTGGAGTGTAGGAGCCACTGAAGCTTTCTTT. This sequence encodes CAWSVGATEAFF.

The CDR3, as DNA: TGTGCCAGCGCCGAGGGGGAGAGGGAGACCCAGTACTTC. It yields the protein CASAEGERETQYF. The genes are TRBV28 and TRBJ2-5; D might be TRBD1 (6 bases). The CDR3 is 13 amino acids. The germline V and J ends were trimmed by 8 bases and 5 bases, with 15 bases remaining between them. Germline V gene sequence: CDR1 MDHEN, CDR2 SYDVKM. Full variable domain (remainder filled in from reference TRBV28 and TRBJ2-5): DVKVTQSSRYLVKRTGEKVFLECVQDMDHENMFWYRQDPGLGLRLIYFSYDVKMKEKGDIPEGYSVSREKKERFSLILESASTNQTSMYLCASAEGERETQYFGPGTRLLVL.

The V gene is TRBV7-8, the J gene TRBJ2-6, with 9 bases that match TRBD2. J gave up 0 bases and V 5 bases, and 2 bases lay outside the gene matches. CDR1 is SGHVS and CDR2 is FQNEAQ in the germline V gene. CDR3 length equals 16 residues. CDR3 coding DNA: TGTGCCAGCAGCGCGGGAGGGGGCTCTGGGGCCAACGTCCTGACTTTC. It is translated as CASSAGGGSGANVLTF.

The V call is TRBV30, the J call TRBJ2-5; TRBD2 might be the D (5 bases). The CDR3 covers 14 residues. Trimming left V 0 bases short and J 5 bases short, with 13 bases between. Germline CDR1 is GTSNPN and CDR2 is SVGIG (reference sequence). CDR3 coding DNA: TGTGCCTGGAGTGTACGGACTCGTTTGGAGACCCAGTACTTC. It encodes CAWSVRTRLETQYF. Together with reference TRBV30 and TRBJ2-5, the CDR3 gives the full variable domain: SQTIHQWPATLVQPVGSPLSLECTVEGTSNPNLYWYRQAAGRGLQLLFYSVGIGQISSEVPQNLSASRPQDRQFILSSKKLLLSDSGFYLCAWSVRTRLETQYFGPGTRLLVL.

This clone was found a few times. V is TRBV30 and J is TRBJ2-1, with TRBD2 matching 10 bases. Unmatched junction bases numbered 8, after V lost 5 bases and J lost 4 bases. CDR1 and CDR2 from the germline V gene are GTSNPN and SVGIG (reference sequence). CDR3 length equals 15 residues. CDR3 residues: CAWDPGLAVYNEQFF. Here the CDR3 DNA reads TGTGCCTGGGATCCTGGACTAGCGGTATACAATGAGCAGTTCTTC.

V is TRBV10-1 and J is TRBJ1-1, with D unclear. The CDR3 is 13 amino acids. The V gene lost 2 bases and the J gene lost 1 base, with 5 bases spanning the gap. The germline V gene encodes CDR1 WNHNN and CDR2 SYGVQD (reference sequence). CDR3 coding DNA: TGCGCCAGCAGTGAGACGGGGAACACTGAAGCTTTCTTT. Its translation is CASSETGNTEAFF.

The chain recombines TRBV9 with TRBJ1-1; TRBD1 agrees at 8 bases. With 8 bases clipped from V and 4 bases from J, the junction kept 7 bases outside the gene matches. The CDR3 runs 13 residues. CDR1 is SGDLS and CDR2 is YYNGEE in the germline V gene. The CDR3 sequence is CARIGQGGTEAFF. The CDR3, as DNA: TGTGCCAGAATAGGACAGGGAGGCACTGAAGCTTTCTTT.

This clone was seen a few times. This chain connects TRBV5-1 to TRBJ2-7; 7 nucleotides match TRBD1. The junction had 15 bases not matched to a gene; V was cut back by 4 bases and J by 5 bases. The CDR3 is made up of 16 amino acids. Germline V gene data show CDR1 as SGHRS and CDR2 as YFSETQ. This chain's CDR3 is CASSPVAQGVIHEQYF. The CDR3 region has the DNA TGCGCCAGCAGCCCGGTCGCGCAGGGGGTAATACACGAGCAGTACTTC.

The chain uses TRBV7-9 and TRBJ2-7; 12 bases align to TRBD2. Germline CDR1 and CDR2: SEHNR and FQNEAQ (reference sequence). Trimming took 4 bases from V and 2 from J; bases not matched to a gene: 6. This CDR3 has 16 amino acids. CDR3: CASSSFRTSGTYEQYF. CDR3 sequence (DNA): TGTGCCAGCAGCTCATTCAGGACTAGCGGGACCTACGAGCAGTACTTC.